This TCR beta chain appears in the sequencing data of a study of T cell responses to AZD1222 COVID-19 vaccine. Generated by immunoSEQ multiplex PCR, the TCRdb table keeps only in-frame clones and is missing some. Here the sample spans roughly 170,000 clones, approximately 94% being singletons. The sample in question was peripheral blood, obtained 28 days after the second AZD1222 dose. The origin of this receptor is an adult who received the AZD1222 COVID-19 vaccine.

DNA of the CDR3: TGTGCCAGCAGTTGGACAGGGTCGGGCACTGAAGCTTTCTTT. It encodes CASSWTGSGTEAFF. V usage is TRBV6-2 or TRBV6-3 and J usage is TRBJ1-1, with 8 bases lining up with TRBD1. V lost 4 bases to trimming and J lost 4 bases; unmatched junction nucleotides: 5. This CDR3 region has 14 residues. The V gene's germline CDR1 is MNHEY and CDR2 SVGEGT.